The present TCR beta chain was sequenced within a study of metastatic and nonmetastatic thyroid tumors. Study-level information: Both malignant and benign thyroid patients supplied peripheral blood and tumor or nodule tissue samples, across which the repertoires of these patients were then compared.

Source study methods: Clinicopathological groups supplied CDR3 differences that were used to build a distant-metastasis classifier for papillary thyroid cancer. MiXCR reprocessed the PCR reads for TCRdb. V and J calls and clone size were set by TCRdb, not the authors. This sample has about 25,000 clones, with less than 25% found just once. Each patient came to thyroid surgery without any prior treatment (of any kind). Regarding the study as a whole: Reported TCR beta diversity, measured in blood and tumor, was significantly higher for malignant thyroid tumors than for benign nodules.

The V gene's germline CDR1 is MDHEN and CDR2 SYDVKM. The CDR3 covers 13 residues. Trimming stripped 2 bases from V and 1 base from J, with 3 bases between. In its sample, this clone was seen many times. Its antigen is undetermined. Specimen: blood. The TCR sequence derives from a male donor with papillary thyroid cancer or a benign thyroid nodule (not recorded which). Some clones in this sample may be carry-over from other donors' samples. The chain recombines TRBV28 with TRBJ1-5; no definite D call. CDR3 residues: CASSLQSNQPQHF. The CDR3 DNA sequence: TGTGCCAGCAGTTTACAGAGCAATCAGCCCCAGCATTTT.